These T cell receptor beta chains were read from a single sample in a study of a mutant IDH1 vaccine in newly diagnosed glioma. The table came from immunoSEQ multiplex PCR; TCRdb's copy has only in-frame clones and leaves some out. This table holds 110,000 or so clones, 85% to 90% found once. The antigens these receptors bind are not known. Sequenced here: PBMCs, sampled from a glioma patient whose treatment included an IDH1 peptide vaccine. The receptors derive from a woman in her fifties or sixties with glioma. Both conserved end residues are part of each CDR3. Each record gives: V gene, clone size, CDR3 protein. Clone sizes are given selectively: once, few, many, or a class where the clone is expanded.

>TRBV27|NA
CASSRTGGAGGYTF
>TRBV5-5|NA
CASSSRLAGTYEQYF
>TRBV19|once
CASSINTGTATNNEQFF
>TRBV4-1|NA
CASSQVLEGPYNEQFF
>TRBV19|NA
CASSIMAGEVQYF
>TRBV28|NA
CASSLSQGGIEAFF
>TRBV6-1|NA
CASSEDRGRSSGNTIYF
>TRBV29-1|NA
CSVGHGTARAEAFF
>TRBV28|few
CASRRGGGYNEQFF
>TRBV28|NA
CASSLRTELNSPLHF
>TRBV9|NA
CASSTRQGSSYNEQFF
>TRBV28|NA
CASSLSGRSQPQHF
>TRBV6-1|NA
CASSVRTGASTDTQYF
>TRBV5-6|NA
CAPFVGWEGRQETQYF
>TRBV27|once
CASSPAGAGENEQFF
>TRBV10-1|NA
CASSDPSRGEWSGANEQFF
>TRBV27|once
CASSSLGTGYSYEQYF
>TRBV6-1|NA
CATNLAGGPHEQYF
>TRBV2|NA
CASRSERGGVGTSGRDYNEQFF
>TRBV28|once
CASSFPRDRGYTDTQYF
>TRBV6-5|NA
CASSYVTSGRSEQFF
>TRBV19|NA
CASSFGGRGAGELFF
>TRBV6-5|NA
CASSFSPDEQFF
>TRBV28|NA
CASRAASYEQYF
>TRBV6-5|NA
CARSFAQYF
>TRBV5-5|NA
CASSLVPSGSSYNEQFF